The 25 T cell receptor beta chains presented below share a single source sample, sequenced in a study of cytomegalovirus exposure and HLA in healthy donors listed by TCRdb under 2017. Libraries were built with the immunoSEQ multiplex PCR assay. TCRdb's version of the immuneACCESS table is confined to in-frame rearrangements and falls short of the full clone set. An unresolved V gene accounts for under half of the shortfall where checked; the remainder is of unknown origin. This sample has 240,000 or so clones in its table, and about 86% of those were observed once. 1.2% of the sample is in the top ten clones. The source material was PBMCs. The receptors come from a woman in her twenties or thirties in good health and CMV-seropositive.

This rearrangement joins TRBV9 to TRBJ2-5, with a possible D match to TRBD2 (5 bases). Germline V gene sequence: CDR1 SGDLS, CDR2 YYNGEE. This CDR3 contains 15 residues. V dropped 4 bases and J dropped 5 bases, with 18 bases sitting between them. This CDR3 reads CASSPLGIPGETQYF. The CDR3 DNA reads as TGTGCCAGCAGCCCCCTGGGGATCCCGGGGGAGACCCAGTACTTC.

The V call is TRBV27, the J call TRBJ1-4; no firm D call. Per germline, CDR1 MNHEY and CDR2 SMNVEV (reference sequence). The CDR3 runs 16 residues. Deletions cut 3 bases from V and 0 bases from J, with 11 bases between. The CDR3 loop is CASSLRPYPTNEKLFF. The CDR3 bases are TGTGCCAGCAGTTTGAGGCCTTACCCAACTAATGAAAAACTGTTTTTT. Full variable domain (outside the CDR3, taken from reference TRBV27 and TRBJ1-4): EAQVTQNPRYLITVTGKKLTVTCSQNMNHEYMSWYRQDPGLGLRQIYYSMNVEVTDKGDVPEGYKVSRKEKRNFPLILESPSPNQTSLYFCASSLRPYPTNEKLFFGSGTQLSVL.

The rearrangement joins TRBV5-6 to TRBJ2-5; TRBD2 might be the D (6 bases). CDR3 length: 13 amino acids. The germline V gene has CDR1 SGHDT and CDR2 YYEEEE. V was shortened by 4 bases and J by 2 bases, with 9 bases between the two germline ends. DNA for the CDR3: TGTGCCAGCAGCCCGACTAGACAAGAGACCCAGTACTTC. Its translation is CASSPTRQETQYF. The full variable domain, completed using reference TRBV5-6 and TRBJ2-5, is DAGVTQSPTHLIKTRGQQVTLRCSPKSGHDTVSWYQQALGQGPQFIFQYYEEEERQRGNFPDRFSGHQFPNYSSELNVNALLLGDSALYLCASSPTRQETQYFGPGTRLLVL.

The chain joins TRBV7-9 to TRBJ2-7; the match to TRBD1 covers 7 bases. Unmatched junction bases numbered 4, after V lost 5 bases and J lost 0 bases. The V gene's germline CDR1 is SEHNR and CDR2 FQNEAQ (reference sequence). The CDR3 runs 14 residues. CDR3: CASSPGTVSYEQYF. CDR3 in DNA: TGTGCCAGCAGCCCCGGGACAGTCTCCTACGAGCAGTACTTC.

The chain uses TRBV2 and TRBJ1-2; perhaps TRBD1 as D (5 bases). V dropped 3 bases and J dropped 6 bases, with 11 bases sitting between them. The CDR3 covers 13 residues. Germline V CDR1 and CDR2: SNHLY, FYNNEI. CDR3 protein: CASSEEWGDGYTF. The CDR3 coding sequence is TGTGCCAGCAGTGAGGAATGGGGGGATGGCTACACCTTC.

V gene TRBV25-1 combines with J gene TRBJ1-1; D gene unclear. This CDR3 has 11 amino acids. The V end was cut by 6 bases, the J end by 10 bases, with 12 bases between. Germline values: CDR1 MGHDK, CDR2 SYGVNS. The CDR3 here is CASRVGGLAFF. CDR3 bases: TGTGCCAGCAGGGTGGGAGGGTTAGCTTTCTTT.

The chain couples TRBV9 to TRBJ2-3, with 9 nucleotides matching TRBD2. The V and J ends lost 3 bases and 4 bases, in that order; junction bases with no gene match: 3. The CDR3 has 14 amino acids. Germline CDR1 reads SGDLS; CDR2 reads YYNGEE. The CDR3 region has the DNA TGTGCCAGCAGCGAGGCTAGCGGGGCAGATACGCAGTATTTT. Translated: CASSEASGADTQYF.

The chain joins TRBV11-2 to TRBJ2-7, with 9 bases that match TRBD2. Trimming at V came to 3 bases and at J to 3 bases, leaving 6 bases not matched to a gene. The CDR3 is 15 amino acids. CDR1 is SGHAT, CDR2 FQNNGV, per germline. The CDR3 spells CASSFGSGSFYEQYF. For the CDR3, the DNA is TGTGCCAGCAGCTTCGGTAGCGGGAGTTTCTACGAGCAGTACTTC.

The rearrangement joins TRBV7-3 to TRBJ2-1, with 7 positions matching TRBD1. Germline loops: CDR1 SGHTA, CDR2 FQGTGA. After removal of 5 bases from V and 0 bases from J, the junction contained 10 bases not matched to a gene. There are 17 residues in the CDR3. CDR3 in amino acids: CASSPRTGTSSYNEQFF. The CDR3 DNA sequence: TGTGCCAGCAGCCCTCGGACAGGAACAAGCTCCTACAATGAGCAGTTCTTC.

The rearrangement links TRBV27 to TRBJ2-1, with 9 bases lining up with TRBD2. The J segment lost 2 bases and the V segment lost 5 bases, leaving 10 bases of the junction unmatched. Per germline, CDR1 MNHEY and CDR2 SMNVEV (reference sequence). CDR3 length equals 17 residues. CDR3 amino acids: CASSTKILAGTYNEQFF. The CDR3 region has the DNA TGTGCCAGCAGTACTAAAATTCTAGCGGGAACCTACAATGAGCAGTTCTTC.

J is TRBJ2-7 and V is TRBV7-9, with a tentative D call TRBD2 (6 bases). V was clipped by 5 bases and J by 0 bases, with 8 bases between them. Germline lookup yields CDR1 SEHNR and CDR2 FQNEAQ (reference sequence). The CDR3 sequence is 13 residues long. DNA of the CDR3: TGTGCCAGCAGCCCTAGCGTCTCCTACGAGCAGTACTTC. Protein: CASSPSVSYEQYF.

This CDR3 is CASSPGGSAGETQYF. The CDR3 region has the DNA TGTGCCAGCAGCCCGGGGGGGAGCGCCGGGGAGACCCAGTACTTC. The chain carries TRBV5-4 and TRBJ2-5, with TRBD2 matching 8 bases. With V trimmed by 4 bases and J by 5 bases, 10 bases remained unmatched. This CDR3 is 15 amino acids long. CDR1 SGHNT and CDR2 YYREEE come from the germline V gene (reference sequence).

V usage is TRBV5-1 and J usage is TRBJ1-5; weak D call: TRBD1 (5 bases). Germline assignment: CDR1 SGHRS and CDR2 YFSETQ. The CDR3 runs to 13 residues. Trimming took off 5 bases at V and 4 bases at J, with 10 bases between the two ends. The chain's CDR3 is CASSWDYNQPQHF. The CDR3 DNA reads TGCGCCAGCAGTTGGGACTATAATCAGCCCCAGCATTTT.

CDR3 residues: CASSILAGGQETQYF. The CDR3 DNA reads as TGTGCCAGTAGTATTCTAGCGGGAGGGCAAGAGACCCAGTACTTC. V and J are TRBV19 and TRBJ2-5; the match to TRBD2 covers 12 bases. V shed 3 bases, J shed 2 bases, and the junction held 1 base outside the gene matches. The CDR3 extends over 15 amino acids. Germline values: CDR1 LNHDA, CDR2 SQIVND (reference sequence).

The CDR3 nucleotides are TGTGCCAGCAGCTTGGGGCGCAATCAGCCCCAGCATTTT. The encoded protein is CASSLGRNQPQHF. This chain uses TRBV7-3 with TRBJ1-5; weak D call: TRBD1 (5 bases). Per germline, CDR1 SGHTA and CDR2 FQGTGA. This CDR3 has 13 residues. The germline V and J ends were trimmed by 3 bases and 2 bases, with 5 bases remaining between them.

The rearrangement joins TRBV10-3 to TRBJ2-7, with a possible D match to TRBD2 (6 bases). Germline CDR1 ENHRY, CDR2 SYGVKD. This CDR3 spans 12 amino acids. Trimming cost V 8 bases and J 0 bases, with 8 bases left between them. The CDR3 region is CAIGGSSYEQYF. The CDR3 nucleotides read TGTGCCATCGGGGGGAGCTCCTACGAGCAGTACTTC.

The chain carries TRBV2 and TRBJ2-3; 11 bases line up with TRBD2. Germline trimming cut 6 bases from V and 5 bases from J; bases unmatched to any gene: 4. CDR3 length: 14 amino acids. Germline V gives CDR1 SNHLY, CDR2 FYNNEI. CDR3 sequence (DNA): TGTGCCAGCAGACTAGCGGGAGTAAGAGATACGCAGTATTTT. Translated: CASRLAGVRDTQYF.

DNA for the CDR3: TGTGCCAGTAGGCGTCTCGGCGGAACGAACACCGGGGAGCTGTTTTTT. Protein sequence: CASRRLGGTNTGELFF. This chain uses TRBV19 with TRBJ2-2, with no clear D. This CDR3 has 16 amino acids. Trimming removed 6 bases from V and 0 bases from J, with 14 bases in between. CDR1 and CDR2 (germline): LNHDA, SQIVND (reference sequence).

CDR3 DNA: TGTGCCAGCGACCCTGGGCTAGCGGGAGGTACCGGGGAGCTGTTTTTT. It yields the protein CASDPGLAGGTGELFF. The genes are TRBV28 and TRBJ2-2; 11 nucleotides align to TRBD2. Germline lookup yields CDR1 MDHEN and CDR2 SYDVKM. The CDR3 has 16 residues. The V gene end was trimmed by 8 bases and the J gene end by 5 bases; junction bases not matched to a gene: 10.

The chain is built from TRBV27 and TRBJ2-1; 13 positions agree with TRBD2. The length of the CDR3 is 16 residues. The ends lost 4 bases at V and 4 bases at J; junction bases unmatched: 4. Germline values: CDR1 MNHEY, CDR2 SMNVEV (reference sequence). For the CDR3, the DNA is TGTGCCAGCAGTTCCCGGACTAGCGGGGGTTACAATGAGCAGTTCTTC. Amino acid sequence: CASSSRTSGGYNEQFF.

In its sample, this clone was seen once. The chain uses TRBV9 and TRBJ2-4; TRBD2 is a possible D gene (5 bases). This CDR3 spans 14 amino acids. The germline V gene has CDR1 SGDLS and CDR2 YYNGEE. V lost 3 bases to trimming and J lost 3 bases, with 10 bases between them. The CDR3: CASSEAGVKNIQYF. CDR3 nucleotide sequence: TGTGCCAGCAGCGAAGCCGGGGTCAAAAACATTCAGTACTTC.

The genes are TRBV5-1 and TRBJ2-2; 7 bases agree with TRBD2. Germline CDR1 reads SGHRS; CDR2 reads YFSETQ. The V gene end was trimmed by 5 bases and the J gene end by 0 bases; junction bases not matched to a gene: 4. The CDR3 sequence is 15 residues long. The CDR3: CASRTGTTNTGELFF. The CDR3 coding sequence is TGCGCCAGCAGAACCGGGACTACGAACACCGGGGAGCTGTTTTTT.

The rearrangement joins TRBV29-1 to TRBJ2-7; TRBD1 matches at 7 bases. Germline V gives CDR1 SQVTM, CDR2 ANQGSEA. CDR3 length: 12 residues. Trimming took 7 bases from V and 3 from J; bases not matched to a gene: 6. The CDR3: CSARTGLYEQYF. Written as DNA, the CDR3 is TGCAGCGCACGGACAGGCCTCTACGAGCAGTACTTC.

The V call is TRBV6-6, the J call TRBJ2-1, with a tentative D call TRBD2 (6 bases). The CDR3 has 15 amino acids. V was cut by 6 bases and J by 9 bases, with 21 bases left in between. CDR1 and CDR2 (germline): MNHNY, SVGAGI (reference sequence). The CDR3 here is CASSPRASAIGEQFF. The CDR3 DNA reads TGTGCCAGCAGCCCGAGGGCTAGCGCAATCGGTGAGCAGTTCTTC.

The chain combines TRBV5-6 with TRBJ2-2; TRBD1 aligns across 8 bases. This CDR3 comprises 16 residues. CDR1 is SGHDT and CDR2 is YYEEEE in the germline V gene. J lost 5 bases, V lost 4 bases, and 10 bases had no gene match. The CDR3 bases are TGTGCCAGCAGCACCAGGACAGGGAGTGGAACCGGGGAGCTGTTTTTT. This gives the protein CASSTRTGSGTGELFF. Filled out from reference TRBV5-6 and TRBJ2-2, the complete variable domain reads DAGVTQSPTHLIKTRGQQVTLRCSPKSGHDTVSWYQQALGQGPQFIFQYYEEEERQRGNFPDRFSGHQFPNYSSELNVNALLLGDSALYLCASSTRTGSGTGELFFGEGSRLTVL.